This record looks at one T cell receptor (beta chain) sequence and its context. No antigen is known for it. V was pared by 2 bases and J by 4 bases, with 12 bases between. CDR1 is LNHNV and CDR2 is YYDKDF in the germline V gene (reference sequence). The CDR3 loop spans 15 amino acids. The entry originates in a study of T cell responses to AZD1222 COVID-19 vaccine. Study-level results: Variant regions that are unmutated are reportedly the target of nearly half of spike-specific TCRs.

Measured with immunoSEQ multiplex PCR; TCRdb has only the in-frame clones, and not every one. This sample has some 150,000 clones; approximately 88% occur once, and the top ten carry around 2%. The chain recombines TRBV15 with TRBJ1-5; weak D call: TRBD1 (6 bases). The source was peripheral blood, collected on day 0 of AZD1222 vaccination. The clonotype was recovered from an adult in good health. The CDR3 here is CATSRPGTNNQPQHF. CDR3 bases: TGTGCCACCAGCAGACCCGGGACAAATAATCAGCCCCAGCATTTT.